This TCR beta chain was sequenced in a study of blood T cell repertoires in COVID-19. Study summary: Two negative PCRs, clearance, or symptom resolution were required of recovered Cohort 3 donors. Sites in the United States, Italy and Spain provided acute and convalescent COVID-19 samples.

Clones were read by immunoSEQ multiplex PCR, and TCRdb kept only the in-frame ones, dropping some. Here the sample spans approximately 200,000 clones, around nine tenths being singletons. Participants came from 20 to 25 US areas, aged roughly 18 to 95 years. Clinical history reported by participants formed the basis on which cohorts were assigned. Germline-derived CDR1 and CDR2 are SEHNR and FQNEAQ (reference sequence). After removal of 5 bases from V and 11 bases from J, the junction contained 8 bases not matched to a gene. This CDR3 contains 13 residues. The chain recombines TRBV7-9 with TRBJ1-1; 10 nucleotides line up with TRBD1. This TCR came from a man aged 25 to 40 in a cohort exposed to, infected with or recovered from COVID-19 (not recorded which). The sample taken for sequencing was PBMCs or T cells enriched from blood (not recorded which). The CDR3 DNA sequence: TGTGCCAGCAGCCAAGGGACAGGGGTATGGGCTTTCTTT. It yields the protein CASSQGTGVWAFF.